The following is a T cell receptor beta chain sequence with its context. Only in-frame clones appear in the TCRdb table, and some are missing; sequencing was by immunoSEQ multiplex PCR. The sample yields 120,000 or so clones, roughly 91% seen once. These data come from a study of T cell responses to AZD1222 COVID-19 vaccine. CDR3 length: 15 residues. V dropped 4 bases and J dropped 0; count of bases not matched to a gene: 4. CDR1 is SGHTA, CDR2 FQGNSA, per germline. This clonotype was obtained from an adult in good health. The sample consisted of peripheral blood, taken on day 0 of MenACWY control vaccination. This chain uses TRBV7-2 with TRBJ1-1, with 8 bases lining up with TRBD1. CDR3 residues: CASSSRTGLNTEAFF. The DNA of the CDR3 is TGTGCCAGCAGCTCGCGGACAGGGTTGAACACTGAAGCTTTCTTT.